The next 8 T cell receptor beta chains were all read from a single sample in a study of T-cell memory formation after mild COVID-19. Using its own MiXCR run on the 5' RACE reads, TCRdb lists one record per CDR3 protein. The table lists more than 150,000 distinct CDR3 sequences, roughly 20% of them singletons. The specimen was PBMCs or a T cell subset sorted from them (not recorded which). All receptors come from a man aged 18 to 30 who had mild COVID-19 (a few samples of this study predate the infection). Cell type and time point are not known.

The chain has TRBV11-2 and TRBJ1-1; D is unresolved. Germline CDR1 reads SGHAT; CDR2 reads FQNNGV. The V and J ends lost 5 bases and 0 bases respectively, with 7 bases between them. The CDR3 covers 13 residues. CDR3 loop: CASSNGVNTEAFF. The CDR3 DNA reads TGTGCCAGCAGCAATGGGGTGAACACTGAAGCTTTCTTT.

This clonotype was detected only a few times. The rearrangement joins TRBV11-2 to TRBJ1-2, with TRBD1 as a possible D gene (6 bases). The V end was cut by 5 bases, the J end by 4 bases, with 11 bases between. Germline loops: CDR1 SGHAT, CDR2 FQNNGV. The length of the CDR3 is 13 residues. The CDR3 loop is CASSPDSGYGYTF. The CDR3 nucleotides read TGTGCCAGCAGCCCGGACAGCGGCTATGGCTACACCTTC.

This clonotype has a handful of counts. This rearrangement joins TRBV7-2 to TRBJ2-3; 10 bases are a match to TRBD2. The CDR3 runs 16 residues. The germline V gene has CDR1 SGHTA and CDR2 FQGNSA. J lost 7 bases, V lost 6 bases, and 13 bases had no gene match. The CDR3 protein is CASRAAGGPGGNTQYF. The DNA of the CDR3 is TGTGCCAGCAGGGCAGCGGGGGGGCCGGGAGGGAATACGCAGTATTTT.

The V gene is TRBV5-1, the J gene TRBJ2-7, with 9 bases lining up with TRBD2. The V gene's germline CDR1 is SGHRS and CDR2 YFSETQ. The CDR3 length is 15 residues. Trimming cost V 6 bases and J 4 bases; bases outside gene matches: 11. For the CDR3, the DNA is TGCGCCAGCAACCCGGGGGGTAGCGGGGGATACGAGCAGTACTTC. It is translated as CASNPGGSGGYEQYF.

The V gene is TRBV5-1, the J gene TRBJ1-2; TRBD1 aligns across 9 bases. J gave up 5 bases and V 3 bases, and 5 bases lay outside the gene matches. Germline assignment: CDR1 SGHRS and CDR2 YFSETQ. The CDR3 spans 14 residues. As DNA, the CDR3 is TGCGCCAGCAGCTGGGACAGGGTGGAATATGGCTACACCTTC. Translating gives CASSWDRVEYGYTF.

This clonotype has more than one count but fewer than ten. The chain couples TRBV5-1 to TRBJ2-1, with 10 bases lining up with TRBD2. The CDR3 covers 14 residues. From germline, CDR1 is SGHRS and CDR2 YFSETQ. J lost 8 bases, V lost 3 bases, and 5 bases had no gene match. CDR3 DNA sequence: TGCGCCAGCAGCTCTAGCGGGGGAGGCGATGAGCAGTTCTTC. Translation gives CASSSSGGGDEQFF.

This chain joins TRBV4-3 and TRBJ1-1; unclear D gene. This CDR3 has 14 residues. V was cut by 0 bases and J by 4 bases, with 9 bases left in between. Germline values: CDR1 LGHNA, CDR2 YSLEER. CDR3 DNA sequence: TGCGCCAGCAGCCAAGATCTGGGTTCCACTGAAGCTTTCTTT. Protein: CASSQDLGSTEAFF.

This clonotype is a singleton in its sample. CDR3 region: CASSLAREDNTIYF. CDR3 nucleotides: TGTGCCAGCAGCTTAGCTCGAGAGGACAACACCATATATTTT. This sequence joins TRBV7-2 and TRBJ1-3; D uncertain. The ends were cut back, 0 bases at V and 7 bases at J, with 10 bases in the middle. Germline V CDR1 and CDR2: SGHTA, FQGNSA. The CDR3 sequence is 14 residues long.